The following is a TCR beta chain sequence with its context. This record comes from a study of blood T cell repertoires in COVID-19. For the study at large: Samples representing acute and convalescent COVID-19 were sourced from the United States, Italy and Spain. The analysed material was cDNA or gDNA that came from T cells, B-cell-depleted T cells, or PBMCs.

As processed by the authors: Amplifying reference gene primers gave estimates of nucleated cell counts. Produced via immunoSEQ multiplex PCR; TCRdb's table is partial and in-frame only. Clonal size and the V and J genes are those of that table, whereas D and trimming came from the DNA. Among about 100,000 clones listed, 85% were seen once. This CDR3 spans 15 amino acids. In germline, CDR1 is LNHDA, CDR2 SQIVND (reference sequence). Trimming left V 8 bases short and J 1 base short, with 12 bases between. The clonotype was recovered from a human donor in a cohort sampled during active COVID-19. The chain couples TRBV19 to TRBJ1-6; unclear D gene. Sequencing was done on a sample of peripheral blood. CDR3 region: CASASGESYNSPLHF. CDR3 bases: TGTGCCAGTGCCAGCGGGGAATCCTATAATTCACCCCTCCACTTT.